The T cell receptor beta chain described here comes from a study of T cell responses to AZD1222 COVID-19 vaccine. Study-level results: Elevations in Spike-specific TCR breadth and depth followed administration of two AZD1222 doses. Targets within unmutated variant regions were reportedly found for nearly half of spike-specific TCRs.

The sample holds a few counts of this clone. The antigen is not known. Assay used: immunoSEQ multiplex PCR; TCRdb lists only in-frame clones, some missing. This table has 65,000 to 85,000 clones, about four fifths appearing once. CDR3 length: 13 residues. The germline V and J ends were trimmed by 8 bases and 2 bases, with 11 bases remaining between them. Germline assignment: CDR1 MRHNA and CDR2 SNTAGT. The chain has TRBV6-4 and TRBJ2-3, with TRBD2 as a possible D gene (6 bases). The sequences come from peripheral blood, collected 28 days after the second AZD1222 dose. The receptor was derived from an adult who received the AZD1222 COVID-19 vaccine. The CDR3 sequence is CASGAGHTDTQYF. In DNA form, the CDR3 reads TGTGCCAGCGGCGCGGGGCACACAGATACGCAGTATTTT.